The 23 T cell receptor beta chains below all came from one sample that was sequenced in a study of T cell responses to AZD1222 COVID-19 vaccine. TCRdb keeps only in-frame clones here, not all; method: immunoSEQ multiplex PCR. The data show approximately 120,000 clones, about nine tenths seen once. Here the sequenced sample was peripheral blood, taken on day 0 of AZD1222 vaccination. These receptors came from an adult in good health.

The chain recombines TRBV6-5 with TRBJ1-2; D unclear. CDR1 MNHEY and CDR2 SVGAGI come from the germline V gene. This CDR3 spans 13 amino acids. Trimming stripped 5 bases from V and 0 bases from J, with 7 bases between. CDR3 DNA: TGTGCCAGCAGTCCCAATTCTAACTATGGCTACACCTTC. As protein: CASSPNSNYGYTF.

The chain combines TRBV2 with TRBJ2-3; D perhaps matches TRBD2 (5 bases). The V end lost 5 bases, the J end lost 0 bases, and 15 bases lay between the germline ends. The CDR3 loop spans 16 amino acids. Per germline, CDR1 SNHLY and CDR2 FYNNEI. CDR3 nucleotide sequence: TGTGCCAGCAGTCCCCTCGGGGTTATCAGCACAGATACGCAGTATTTT. This translates into CASSPLGVISTDTQYF.

The count of this clone is one. The V gene is TRBV10-2, the J gene TRBJ2-2; TRBD1 aligns across 7 bases. CDR3 length: 16 residues. Germline lookup yields CDR1 WSHSY and CDR2 SAAADI. V trimming: 0 bases; J trimming: 7 bases; junction bases outside the gene matches: 8. For the CDR3, the DNA is TGCGCCAGCAGTGAGTCGGCAGGGGGACGGAGCGGGGAGCTGTTTTTT. As protein: CASSESAGGRSGELFF.

This chain links TRBV28 with TRBJ1-1; TRBD1 is a possible D gene (5 bases). Germline CDR1 reads MDHEN; CDR2 reads SYDVKM. V was shortened by 5 bases and J by 4 bases, with 11 bases between the two germline ends. This CDR3 spans 13 amino acids. The chain's CDR3 is CASSPQRGTEAFF. The DNA of the CDR3 is TGTGCCAGCAGTCCCCAAAGGGGCACTGAAGCTTTCTTT.

As to this clone: A far larger clone is a single base away, which makes a read error likely. This rearrangement joins TRBV19 to TRBJ2-5; no definite D call. The CDR3 is made up of 13 amino acids. CDR1 and CDR2 (germline): LNHDA, SQIVND (reference sequence). CDR3 DNA: TGTGCCAGTTGTATTTCGGTCAGGGAGACCCAGTACTTC. Its translation: CASCISVRETQYF.

This chain joins TRBV5-1 and TRBJ2-1; no definite D call. Trimming pared 0 bases from V and 1 base from J, leaving 5 bases between. There are 14 residues in the CDR3. The germline CDR1 and CDR2 sequences are SGHRS and YFSETQ. The CDR3 reads CASSLGGSYNEQFF. In nucleotides, the CDR3 is TGCGCCAGCAGCTTGGGTGGTTCCTACAATGAGCAGTTCTTC.

This clone is a singleton in its sample. This rearrangement joins TRBV5-5 to TRBJ2-5, with 13 bases that match TRBD2. Trimming took 3 bases from V and 5 from J; bases not matched to a gene: 4. The CDR3 has 15 residues. Germline CDR1 reads SGHKS; CDR2 reads YYEKEE (reference sequence). The CDR3 protein is CASSWTSGGEETQYF. CDR3 DNA: TGTGCCAGCAGCTGGACTAGCGGGGGAGAGGAGACCCAGTACTTC.

This clone showed up just a few times. The chain recombines TRBV10-3 with TRBJ1-5, with D perhaps matching TRBD1 (5 bases). Germline lookup yields CDR1 ENHRY and CDR2 SYGVKD. V lost 5 bases and J lost 2, with 13 bases in between. This CDR3 spans 15 amino acids. CDR3 in DNA: TGTGCCATCAGTAGACAGTCCGGGGGCAATCAGCCCCAGCATTTT. Protein: CAISRQSGGNQPQHF.

The chain uses TRBV28 and TRBJ2-6, with 9 positions matching TRBD1. This CDR3 has 21 residues. CDR1 and CDR2 (germline): MDHEN, SYDVKM. The V and J ends lost 3 bases and 1 base, in that order; junction bases with no gene match: 16. The CDR3 nucleotides read TGTGCCAGCAGTTTCGGGACAGGGTATGAGTATTTCCCATCTGGGGCCAACGTCCTGACTTTC. Residues: CASSFGTGYEYFPSGANVLTF.

The chain carries TRBV12-3 or TRBV12-4 and TRBJ2-5; no reliable D call. The V end was cut by 1 base, the J end by 3 bases, with 6 bases between. The CDR3 extends over 13 amino acids. The CDR3 sequence: CASSLGRKETQYF. DNA of the CDR3: TGTGCCAGCAGTTTAGGCAGGAAAGAGACCCAGTACTTC.

The gene calls are TRBV6-5 and TRBJ2-7; 12 bases line up with TRBD1. Germline CDR1 and CDR2: MNHEY and SVGAGI. The CDR3 has 15 amino acids. V lost 5 bases to trimming and J lost 3 bases; unmatched junction nucleotides: 5. The CDR3 loop reads CASSTGQGAFYEQYF. DNA of the CDR3: TGTGCCAGCAGTACGGGACAGGGGGCGTTCTACGAGCAGTACTTC.

The rearrangement links TRBV20-1 to TRBJ2-5; TRBD1 matches 9 bases. Looked up from germline, CDR1 is DFQATT and CDR2 is SNEGSKA (reference sequence). Trimming took 3 bases from V and 4 from J; bases not matched to a gene: 9. CDR3 length: 15 amino acids. CDR3 coding DNA: TGCAGTGCTAGTTCGAAACAGGGGGCGTTAGAGACCCAGTACTTC. It yields the protein CSASSKQGALETQYF.

V usage is TRBV18 and J usage is TRBJ2-1; TRBD2 aligns across 11 bases. Germline V gene sequence: CDR1 KGHSH, CDR2 LQKENI. V was pared by 1 base and J by 8 bases, with 10 bases of the junction left unmatched. The CDR3 length is 17 residues. CDR3 protein: CASSPHGGLAGGHEQFF. DNA for the CDR3: TGTGCCAGCTCACCACACGGCGGCCTAGCGGGAGGCCATGAGCAGTTCTTC.

V gene TRBV15 combines with J gene TRBJ1-4; no firm D call. Germline V gene data show CDR1 as LNHNV and CDR2 as YYDKDF (reference sequence). Trimming stripped 5 bases from V and 8 bases from J, with 21 bases between. This CDR3 is built from 16 residues. CDR3 nucleotides: TGTGCCACCAGCCGAAAGGAGAAACTCCTGCGGGAAAAACTGTTTTTT. Amino acid sequence: CATSRKEKLLREKLFF.

The V and J genes are TRBV3-1 (or the pseudogene TRBV3-2) and TRBJ2-2; D unclear. This CDR3 has 14 amino acids. V shed 3 bases and J shed 2 bases, with 7 bases lying between them. Germline CDR1 is LGHDT and CDR2 is YNNKEL (reference sequence). The CDR3 region is CASSHQLNTGELFF. CDR3 nucleotides: TGTGCCAGCAGCCACCAGCTTAACACCGGGGAGCTGTTTTTT.

The J gene is TRBJ1-1, the V gene TRBV28, with 7 bases identical to TRBD1. This CDR3 comprises 14 residues. Germline loops: CDR1 MDHEN, CDR2 SYDVKM. After removal of 5 bases from V and 6 bases from J, the junction contained 9 bases not matched to a gene. CDR3 nucleotides: TGTGCCAGCAGTCCCTCAGGGGGGAGGGCTGAAGCTTTCTTT. This encodes CASSPSGGRAEAFF.

The chain links TRBV11-2 to TRBJ2-5; D might be TRBD2 (6 bases). V was cut by 6 bases and J by 7 bases, with 21 bases left in between. This CDR3 contains 15 residues. Germline CDR1 SGHAT, CDR2 FQNNGV. CDR3 region: CASRPLAGLGGTQYF. CDR3 DNA sequence: TGTGCCAGCAGGCCCCTGGCAGGACTGGGGGGGACCCAGTACTTC. The full variable domain, with the rest looked up from reference TRBV11-2 and TRBJ2-5, is EAGVAQSPRYKIIEKRQSVAFWCNPISGHATLYWYQQILGQGPKLLIQFQNNGVVDDSQLPKDRFSAERLKGVDSTLKIQPAKLEDSAVYLCASRPLAGLGGTQYFGPGTRLLVL.

The chain uses TRBV13 and TRBJ1-2; TRBD1 matches 8 bases. The CDR3 consists of 14 residues. CDR1 PRHDT and CDR2 FYEKMQ come from the germline V gene (reference sequence). With V trimmed by 0 bases and J by 9 bases, 6 bases remained unmatched. For the CDR3, the DNA is TGTGCCAGCAGCTTAGGCGGACAGGGCCTACGCTACACCTTC. Translation: CASSLGGQGLRYTF.

The chain employs TRBV7-4 and TRBJ1-5; D is undetermined. Germline-derived CDR1 and CDR2 are SGHVT and SQSDAQ. V lost 5 bases and J lost 7, with 36 bases in between. The CDR3 runs 21 residues. For the CDR3, the DNA is TGTGCCAGCAGCCTACTCCCCCCGTCGGTCTCATTGGCCTTCCTTAGACAGCCCCAGCATTTT. The encoded protein is CASSLLPPSVSLAFLRQPQHF.

This rearrangement joins TRBV3-1 (or the pseudogene TRBV3-2) to TRBJ1-2; the D gene is possibly TRBD1 (5 bases). The CDR3 runs to 12 residues. In germline, CDR1 is LGHDT, CDR2 YNNKEL (reference sequence). Trimming took 0 bases from V and 7 from J, leaving 6 bases between them. Here the CDR3 reads CASSQERGGYTF. In nucleotides, the CDR3 is TGTGCCAGCAGCCAAGAAAGGGGTGGCTACACCTTC.

The V and J genes are TRBV11-2 and TRBJ2-2; TRBD2 matches at 7 bases. V dropped 1 base and J dropped 4; count of bases not matched to a gene: 12. The CDR3 has 18 residues. Germline V lookup: CDR1 SGHAT, CDR2 FQNNGV. The CDR3 region is CASSLGEGPLDLTGELFF. DNA of the CDR3: TGTGCCAGCAGCTTAGGGGAGGGGCCCCTCGACCTCACCGGGGAGCTGTTTTTT.

J is TRBJ2-4 and V is TRBV5-4; D is unclear. Germline values: CDR1 SGHNT, CDR2 YYREEE (reference sequence). The CDR3 has 15 amino acids. The V end lost 1 base, the J end lost 4 bases, and 12 bases lay between the germline ends. DNA of the CDR3: TGTGCCAGCAGCTTGTTTTCCCCGACGAAAAACATTCAGTACTTC. Its protein is CASSLFSPTKNIQYF.

The chain uses TRBV7-9 and TRBJ1-6; no firm D call. V was pared by 1 base and J by 13 bases, with 8 bases between. CDR3 size: 12 residues. Germline V gene data show CDR1 as SEHNR and CDR2 as FQNEAQ (reference sequence). CDR3 loop: CASSLDFGPLHF. For the CDR3, the DNA is TGTGCCAGCAGCTTAGATTTCGGGCCCCTCCACTTT.